This T cell receptor beta chain was found in a study of cytomegalovirus exposure and HLA in healthy donors. As for the study in general: From HLA-typed donors, an early data release held around 85 million unique TCRs. Study-level results: A later analysis found common viral pathogens apparently linked to several of the most significant clusters.

The junction had 4 bases not matched to a gene; V was cut back by 4 bases and J by 3 bases. The length of the CDR3 is 15 residues. Germline loops: CDR1 MGHRA, CDR2 YSYEKL. In regard to this clone: The antigen is unknown.

PCR involved 60 Vbeta and 13 Jbeta primers. TCRdb's copy holds only in-frame clones and misses some; the assay was immunoSEQ multiplex PCR. Across 100,000 to 150,000 clones, the top ten clones capture 1% of the sample. The source material was PBMCs. The chain has TRBV4-1 and TRBJ2-1, with 9 nucleotides matching TRBD2. The TCR originated in a man aged 18-30 years in good health and CMV-seronegative. The CDR3 nucleotides read TGCGCCAGCAGCCTTATGACTAGCGGCTACAATGAGCAGTTCTTC. Translation gives CASSLMTSGYNEQFF.